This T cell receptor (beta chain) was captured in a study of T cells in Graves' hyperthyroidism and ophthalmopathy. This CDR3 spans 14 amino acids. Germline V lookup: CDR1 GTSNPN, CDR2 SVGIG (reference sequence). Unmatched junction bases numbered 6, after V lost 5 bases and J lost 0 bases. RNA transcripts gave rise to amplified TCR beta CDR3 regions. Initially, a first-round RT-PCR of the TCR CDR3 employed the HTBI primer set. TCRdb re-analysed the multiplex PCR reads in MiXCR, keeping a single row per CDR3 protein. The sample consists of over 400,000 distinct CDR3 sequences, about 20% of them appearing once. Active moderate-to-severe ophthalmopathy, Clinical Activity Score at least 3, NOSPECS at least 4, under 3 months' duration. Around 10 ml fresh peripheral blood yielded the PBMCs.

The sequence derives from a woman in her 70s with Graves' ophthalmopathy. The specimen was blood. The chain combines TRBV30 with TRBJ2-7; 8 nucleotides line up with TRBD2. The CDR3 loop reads CAWAETSDSYEQYF. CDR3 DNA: TGTGCCTGGGCGGAGACTAGCGACTCCTACGAGCAGTACTTC.